Following are 18 T cell receptor beta chains from one sample sequenced in a study of beta chain features in type 1 diabetes. Investigators reverse transcribed all isolated RNA, so they sequenced expressed TCRB transcripts. Libraries were prepared by immunoSEQ multiplex PCR; TCRdb keeps only in-frame clonotypes and omits some of them. There are some 250,000 clones in the sample; 25% to 30% occur only once, and 4% lies in the top ten. The sample comprised central memory CD4+ T cells from blood. Every receptor here comes from a man aged 25-40 years in good health.

V is TRBV29-1 and J is TRBJ2-3, with TRBD2 as a possible D gene (6 bases). Germline CDR1 reads SQVTM; CDR2 reads ANQGSEA. CDR3 length: 15 amino acids. Between the trimmed V and J ends, which lost 5 bases and 1 base, there was a span of 16 bases. Here the CDR3 reads CSVTPPGLGTDTQYF. CDR3 bases: TGCAGCGTTACCCCTCCGGGACTCGGCACAGATACGCAGTATTTT.

Many counts were recorded for this clone. The chain recombines TRBV7-2 with TRBJ2-3; 7 bases fit TRBD2. This CDR3 comprises 14 residues. CDR1 SGHTA and CDR2 FQGNSA come from the germline V gene. The junction had 0 bases not matched to a gene; V was cut back by 2 bases and J by 1 base. The CDR3 DNA follows: TGTGCCAGCAGCTTAAGCGGGGGCACAGATACGCAGTATTTT. Translated: CASSLSGGTDTQYF.

The rearrangement joins TRBV7-9 to TRBJ2-1; the D call may be TRBD1 or TRBD2 (5 bases each). The CDR3 is made up of 19 amino acids. V lost 1 base and J lost 6, with 25 bases in between. CDR1 is SEHNR and CDR2 is FQNEAQ in the germline V gene (reference sequence). This chain's CDR3 is CASSLGGLREKQRVNEQFF. The CDR3 nucleotides are TGTGCCAGCAGCTTAGGCGGTCTCAGGGAGAAGCAGAGAGTCAATGAGCAGTTCTTC.

This clone was counted a few times. This chain joins TRBV29-1 and TRBJ2-1; 7 nucleotides align to TRBD2. V lost 4 bases and J lost 6; bases outside the gene matches: 3. Per germline, CDR1 SQVTM and CDR2 ANQGSEA. The CDR3 loop spans 12 amino acids. The CDR3 is CSVAGGSNEQFF. DNA for the CDR3: TGCAGCGTTGCCGGCGGGAGCAATGAGCAGTTCTTC.

The rearrangement links TRBV5-4 to TRBJ2-3, with unresolved D. The CDR3 has 16 amino acids. V was clipped by 1 base and J by 3 bases, with 15 bases between them. Looked up from germline, CDR1 is SGHNT and CDR2 is YYREEE (reference sequence). The CDR3 protein is CASSLLYSGRTDTQYF. The CDR3 nucleotides are TGTGCCAGCAGCTTGTTATACAGTGGACGAACAGATACGCAGTATTTT. The entire variable domain, with the rest obtained from reference TRBV5-4 and TRBJ2-3, is as follows: ETGVTQSPTHLIKTRGQQVTLRCSSQSGHNTVSWYQQALGQGPQFIFQYYREEENGRGNFPPRFSGLQFPNYSSELNVNALELDDSALYLCASSLLYSGRTDTQYFGPGTRLTVL.

The chain couples TRBV2 to TRBJ2-1; 7 bases map to TRBD1. Germline CDR1 reads SNHLY; CDR2 reads FYNNEI. This CDR3 is built from 12 residues. The junction had 6 bases not matched to a gene; V was cut back by 4 bases and J by 12 bases. The CDR3 sequence is CASSAGTASQFF. The DNA for the CDR3 is TGTGCCAGCAGTGCCGGGACAGCGTCGCAGTTCTTC.

This clone was observed a handful of times. Different DNA sequences within this sample yield the same CDR3. Here the CDR3 reads CASSLVGQGPETQYF. The CDR3 DNA is TGCGCCAGCAGCTTGGTGGGACAGGGACCAGAGACCCAGTACTTC. The chain is built from TRBV5-1 and TRBJ2-5; 9 bases are a match to TRBD1. This CDR3 has 15 amino acids. Germline V gives CDR1 SGHRS, CDR2 YFSETQ. Losses at the gene ends were 0 bases for V and 4 bases for J; bases not matched to a gene: 4.

This clone was counted a few times. The chain carries TRBV7-2 and TRBJ2-7; D gene ambiguous. Germline lookup yields CDR1 SGHTA and CDR2 FQGNSA. The ends were cut back, 4 bases at V and 3 bases at J, with 25 bases in the middle. The CDR3 contains 18 residues. This chain's CDR3 is CASSSRSRTERRLYEQYF. DNA of the CDR3: TGTGCCAGCAGCTCCCGGTCTCGCACTGAGCGCCGTCTCTACGAGCAGTACTTC.

As regards this clone: Additional DNA sequences in this sample encode the identical CDR3. The chain is built from TRBV7-2 and TRBJ2-7; possibly TRBD1 or TRBD2 for D (5 bases each). Germline V gives CDR1 SGHTA, CDR2 FQGNSA. The ends were cut back, 5 bases at V and 2 bases at J, with 16 bases in the middle. This CDR3 has 15 residues. The CDR3 is CASSPPGRGTYEQYF. The DNA for the CDR3 is TGTGCCAGCAGCCCGCCGGGGCGAGGGACCTACGAGCAGTACTTC.

This clone has only a few counts. V and J are TRBV4-2 and TRBJ2-7, with D perhaps matching TRBD2 (6 bases). The CDR3 has 16 amino acids. From germline, CDR1 is LGHNA and CDR2 YNFKEQ. The ends were cut back, 3 bases at V and 2 bases at J, with 17 bases in the middle. In nucleotides, the CDR3 is TGTGCCAGCAGCCAGCCAGTTAGCGGCACAGCCTACGAGCAGTACTTC. Protein sequence: CASSQPVSGTAYEQYF.

This chain joins TRBV9 and TRBJ2-7, with a tentative D call TRBD2 (6 bases). CDR1 is SGDLS and CDR2 is YYNGEE in the germline V gene. The CDR3 runs to 16 residues. V lost 0 bases to trimming and J lost 2 bases, with 15 bases between them. This CDR3 is CASSVATTGDPYEQYF. The CDR3 nucleotides are TGTGCCAGCAGCGTAGCTACTACGGGAGACCCCTACGAGCAGTACTTC.

With respect to this clone: One end of the junction is discordant with germline, which a read error may explain. The chain is built from TRBV25-1 and TRBJ2-5; D not resolved. CDR1 MGHDK and CDR2 SYGVNS come from the germline V gene. CDR3 length equals 13 residues. The CDR3 DNA is TGTGCCCGCAGTGAGTCTCCTATGGAGACCCAGTACTTC. Its protein is CARSESPMETQYF.

The chain joins TRBV6-1 to TRBJ2-7, with D maybe TRBD2 (5 bases). Trimming took off 1 base at V and 5 bases at J, with 18 bases between the two ends. The CDR3 is 16 amino acids. Germline V gives CDR1 MNHNS, CDR2 SASEGT. The CDR3, as DNA: TGTGCCAGCAGTGAAGGTGGCTTAGGGAGTCGGGACGAGCAGTACTTC. Translating gives CASSEGGLGSRDEQYF.

This clone was observed a handful of times. The chain has TRBV4-1 and TRBJ1-4, with unresolved D. The CDR3 spans 16 residues. The germline gives CDR1 MGHRA, CDR2 YSYEKL. V gave up 0 bases and J gave up 2 bases, with 10 bases separating them. The CDR3: CASSQDGTLTNEKLFF. The CDR3 nucleotides read TGCGCCAGCAGCCAAGACGGCACTTTGACTAATGAAAAACTGTTTTTT.

The rearrangement joins TRBV7-2 to TRBJ2-2, with 8 nucleotides matching TRBD1. The CDR3 runs to 14 residues. Losses at the gene ends were 3 bases for V and 7 bases for J; bases not matched to a gene: 4. Germline values: CDR1 SGHTA, CDR2 FQGNSA. CDR3 in DNA: TGTGCCAGCAGCTTGGACAGGGTAAACGGGGAGCTGTTTTTT. Translation: CASSLDRVNGELFF.

The sample holds a few counts of this clone. The chain recombines TRBV25-1 with TRBJ2-3; a possible D gene is TRBD2 (6 bases). CDR1 and CDR2 from the germline V gene are MGHDK and SYGVNS. The V end lost 0 bases, the J end lost 3 bases, and 13 bases lay between the germline ends. The CDR3 length is 16 residues. This chain's CDR3 is CASSEYGGWETDTQYF. DNA for the CDR3: TGTGCCAGCAGTGAATACGGAGGGTGGGAAACAGATACGCAGTATTTT.

Here the CDR3 reads CSARGPRAQHF. CDR3 coding DNA: TGCAGTGCTAGGGGACCTAGGGCCCAGCATTTT. The chain couples TRBV20-1 to TRBJ1-5; possible D gene TRBD1, 5 bases. Germline V gives CDR1 DFQATT, CDR2 SNEGSKA (reference sequence). Trimming stripped 3 bases from V and 11 bases from J, with 11 bases between. The CDR3 covers 11 residues.

This clone turned up a few times. V and J are TRBV7-2 and TRBJ2-7; D tentatively reads TRBD1 or TRBD2 (5 bases each). Per germline, CDR1 SGHTA and CDR2 FQGNSA. This CDR3 contains 15 residues. Trimming cost V 5 bases and J 7 bases, with 21 bases left between them. The CDR3 DNA reads TGTGCCAGCAGCGGGAGAGGGACCCCTCAACGGGAGCAGTACTTC. It specifies CASSGRGTPQREQYF. Variable domain in full (rest from reference TRBV7-2 and TRBJ2-7): GAGVSQSPSNKVTEKGKDVELRCDPISGHTALYWYRQSLGQGLEFLIYFQGNSAPDKSGLPSDRFSAERTGGSVSTLTIQRTQQEDSAVYLCASSGRGTPQREQYFGPGTRLTVT.